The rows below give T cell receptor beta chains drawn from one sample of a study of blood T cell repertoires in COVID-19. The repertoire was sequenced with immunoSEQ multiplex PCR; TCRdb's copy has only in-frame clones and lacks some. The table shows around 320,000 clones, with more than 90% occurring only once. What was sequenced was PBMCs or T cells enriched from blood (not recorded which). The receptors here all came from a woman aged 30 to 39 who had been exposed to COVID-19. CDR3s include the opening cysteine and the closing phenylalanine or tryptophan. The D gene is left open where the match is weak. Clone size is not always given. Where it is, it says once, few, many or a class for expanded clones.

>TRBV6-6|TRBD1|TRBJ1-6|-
TGTGCCAGCAGTCCTGGACAGGGAAAGGATTCACCCCTCCACTTT
CASSPGQGKDSPLHF
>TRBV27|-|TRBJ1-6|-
TGTGCCAGCAGTTTATCAGGACAGATAAATTCACCCCTCCACTTT
CASSLSGQINSPLHF
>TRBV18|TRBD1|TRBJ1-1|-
TGTGCCAGCTCACCAGCCCCCGGACAGGCCAACACTGAAGCTTTCTTT
CASSPAPGQANTEAFF
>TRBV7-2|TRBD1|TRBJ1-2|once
TGTGCCACCTCGACAGGGGGCGGATATGGCTACACCTTC
CATSTGGGYGYTF
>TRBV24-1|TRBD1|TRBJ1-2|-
TGTGCCACCAGTGATTCTGGGACAGGGATGATCCTTGGTGGCTACACCTTC
CATSDSGTGMILGGYTF
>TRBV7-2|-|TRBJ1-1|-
TGTGCCAGCAGCTCCTGGACAGTTTTTGAAGCTTTCTTT
CASSSWTVFEAFF
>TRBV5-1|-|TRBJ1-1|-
TGCGCCAGCAGCTTATGGGGGACATACCCGAACACTGAAGCTTTCTTT
CASSLWGTYPNTEAFF
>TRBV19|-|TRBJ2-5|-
TGTGCCAGTTCCCGGGAAAGGTACCAAGAGACCCAGTACTTC
CASSRERYQETQYF
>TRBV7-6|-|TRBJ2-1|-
TGTGCCAGCAGCCTGCACTGGGACTTCTCTTACAATGAGCAGTTCTTC
CASSLHWDFSYNEQFF
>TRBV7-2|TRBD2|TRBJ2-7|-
TGTGCCAGCAGCTACCTAGCGGGGGCCTCCTACGAGCAGTACTTC
CASSYLAGASYEQYF
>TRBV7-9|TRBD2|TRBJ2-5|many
TGTGCCAGCAGCTTTGCGGGGGTTGAGACCCAGTACTTC
CASSFAGVETQYF
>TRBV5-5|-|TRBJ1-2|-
TGTGCCAGCAGCTTGGTTGCAGGGAACTATGGCTACACCTTC
CASSLVAGNYGYTF
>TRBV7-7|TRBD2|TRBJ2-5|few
TGTGCCAGCAGCTCCTACAGGACTAGCGGGCAAGAGACCCAGTACTTC
CASSSYRTSGQETQYF
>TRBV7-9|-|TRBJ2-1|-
TGTGCCAGCAGCTCAGGACGGGATTACAATGAGCAGTTCTTC
CASSSGRDYNEQFF
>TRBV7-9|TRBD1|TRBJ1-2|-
TGTGCCAGCAGCTTAGAACAGGGGGAAGGCGGCTACACCTTC
CASSLEQGEGGYTF
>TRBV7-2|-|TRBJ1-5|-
TGTGCCAGCAGCTTAGAGCGGGGCGATGCCCAGCATTTT
CASSLERGDAQHF
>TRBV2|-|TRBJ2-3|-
TGTGCCAGCAGTGTAAGCCCCTCCACAGATACGCAGTATTTT
CASSVSPSTDTQYF
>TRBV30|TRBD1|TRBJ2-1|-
TGTGCCTGGACCCGGTATGGGACAGGAGCTACCTTGAGCTCCTACAATGAGCAGTTCTTC
CAWTRYGTGATLSSYNEQFF
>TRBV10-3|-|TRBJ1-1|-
TGTGCCGCTAAGGACGGAGGGGCTGAAGCTTTCTTT
CAAKDGGAEAFF
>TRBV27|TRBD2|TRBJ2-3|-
TGTGCCAGCACCTGGGGCGGGGGGGCCTCGGATACGCAGTATTTT
CASTWGGGASDTQYF
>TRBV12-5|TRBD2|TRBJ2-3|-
TGTGCTAGTGGCCGAGCTAGCGGGGGGCAGACTAGCACAGATACGCAGTATTTT
CASGRASGGQTSTDTQYF
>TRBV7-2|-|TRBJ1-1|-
TGTGCCAGCAGCCTTCACAGCGGGGTCGGCACTGAAGCTTTCTTT
CASSLHSGVGTEAFF
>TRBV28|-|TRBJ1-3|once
TGTGCCAGCATGCAGATCAACTCTGGAAACACCATATATTTT
CASMQINSGNTIYF
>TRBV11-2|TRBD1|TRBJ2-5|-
TGTGCCAGCAGCACCCGGACAGGGGAAGAGACCCAGTACTTC
CASSTRTGEETQYF
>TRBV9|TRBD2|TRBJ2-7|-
TGTGCCAGCAGCGTAGCAGCGGGGGGGCTCGAGCAGTACTTC
CASSVAAGGLEQYF
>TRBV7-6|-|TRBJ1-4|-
TGTGCCAGCAGCCGGCGGGTTTTAGGAAATGAAAAACTGTTTTTT
CASSRRVLGNEKLFF
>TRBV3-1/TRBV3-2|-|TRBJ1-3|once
TGTGCCAGCAGCCAAGATAGAAACACCATATATTTT
CASSQDRNTIYF
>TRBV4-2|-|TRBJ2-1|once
TGTGCCAGCAGCCGCCAAGGGGCCACTTCGGCTAGGGAGCAGTTCTTC
CASSRQGATSAREQFF
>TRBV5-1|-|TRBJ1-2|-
TGCGCCAGCAGCTTGGGACAGTTGAGAGAGGGCTACACCTTC
CASSLGQLREGYTF
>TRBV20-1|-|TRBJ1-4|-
TGCAGTGCGGGGGGTTATGAAAAACTGTTTTTT
CSAGGYEKLFF
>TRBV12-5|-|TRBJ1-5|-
TGTGCTAGTGGGTTCACAGGGTCGCAGCCCCAGCATTTT
CASGFTGSQPQHF
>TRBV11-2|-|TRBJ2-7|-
TGTGCCAGCAGCCCCAACCGGGCCACGGGGTCCTACGAGCAGTACTTC
CASSPNRATGSYEQYF
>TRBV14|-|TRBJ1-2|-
TGTGCCAGCAGCCATTCCCCAACAGGAAGTTTAAATGGCTACACCTTC
CASSHSPTGSLNGYTF
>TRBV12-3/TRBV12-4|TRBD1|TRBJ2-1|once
TGTGCCAGCAGTCATAGACAGGGGATTCTTTTCTTC
CASSHRQGILFF
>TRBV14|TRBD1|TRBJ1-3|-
TGTGCCAGCAGCCATATCGGGACAGGGATTTCTGGAAACACCATATATTTT
CASSHIGTGISGNTIYF
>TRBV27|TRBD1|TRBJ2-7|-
TGTGCCAGCAGTTCCGGGACAGGGGGAAGCTACGAGCAGTACTTC
CASSSGTGGSYEQYF
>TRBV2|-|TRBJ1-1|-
TGTGCCAGCAATCGACAGAGTGGAGAGGCTTTCTTT
CASNRQSGEAFF
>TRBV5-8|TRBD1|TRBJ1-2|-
TGTGCCAGCAGCTTAGGGACAGAGAGCTATGGCTACACCTTC
CASSLGTESYGYTF
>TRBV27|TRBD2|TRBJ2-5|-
TGTGCCAGCAGTTTAGGGGAGGGAGGTAGTCGAGAGACCCAGTACTTC
CASSLGEGGSRETQYF
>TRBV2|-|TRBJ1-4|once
TGTGCCAGCAGTGAAGCGGGCGCGGGAAAACTGTTTTTT
CASSEAGAGKLFF
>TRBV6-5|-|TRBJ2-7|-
TGTGCCAGCAGTAGGGGACGGGACATCCCCTACGAGCAGTACTTC
CASSRGRDIPYEQYF
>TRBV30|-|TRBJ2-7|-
TGTGCCGGAAGCCCGTTGGGGGGCGAGCAGTACTTC
CAGSPLGGEQYF
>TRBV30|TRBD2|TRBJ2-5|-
TGTGCCTGGAGTAGCGGGGGCCTTTCTGAGACCCAGTACTTC
CAWSSGGLSETQYF
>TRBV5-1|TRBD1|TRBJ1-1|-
TGCGCCAGCAGCTTGGAAGCAGGGGGAATAACTGAAGCTTTCTTT
CASSLEAGGITEAFF
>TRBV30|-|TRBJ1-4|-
TGTGCCTGGATGGGGAGAAATGAAAAACTGTTTTTT
CAWMGRNEKLFF
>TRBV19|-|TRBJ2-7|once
TGTGCCAGTAGTAGCCAGGGTGGGCAGTACTTC
CASSSQGGQYF
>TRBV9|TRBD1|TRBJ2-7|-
TGTGCCAGCAGACAGGGGCCAAACTCCTACGAGCAGTACTTC
CASRQGPNSYEQYF
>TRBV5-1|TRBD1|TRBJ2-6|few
TGCGCCAGCAGCCGAAATGGACAGGGATACTCTGGGGCCAACGTCCTGACTTTC
CASSRNGQGYSGANVLTF
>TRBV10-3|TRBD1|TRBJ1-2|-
TGTGCCATCAGTGACACAGGGGGGGATGGCTACACCTTC
CAISDTGGDGYTF
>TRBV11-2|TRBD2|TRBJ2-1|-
TGTGCCAGCAGCTTCGAGCTAGCGGGGATTAATGAGCAGTTCTTC
CASSFELAGINEQFF
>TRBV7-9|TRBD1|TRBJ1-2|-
TGTGCCAGCAGCCCGACAGGGAGAAGGAATGGCTACACCTTC
CASSPTGRRNGYTF
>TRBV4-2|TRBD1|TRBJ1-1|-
TGTGCCAGCAGCCAGGCCGGACAGGGGGACACTGAAGCTTTCTTT
CASSQAGQGDTEAFF
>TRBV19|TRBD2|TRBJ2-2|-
TGTGCCAGTAGTATCGGGAGGGACGCCGGGGAGCTGTTTTTT
CASSIGRDAGELFF
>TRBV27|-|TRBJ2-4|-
TGTGCCAGCAGTGCACTCCAGGGGTTGGGGAACATTCAGTACTTC
CASSALQGLGNIQYF
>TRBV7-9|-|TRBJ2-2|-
TGTGCCAGCAGCTTCCCCAGGACAGCCTCGGACACCGGGGAGCTGTTTTTT
CASSFPRTASDTGELFF
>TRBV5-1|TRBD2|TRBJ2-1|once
TGCGCCAGCAGGGTTCCGGGGGGGCCCAATGAGCAGTTCTTC
CASRVPGGPNEQFF
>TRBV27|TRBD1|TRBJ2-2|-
TGTGCCAGCAGTAATCCCGGGACAGCCTTCACCGGGGAGCTGTTTTTT
CASSNPGTAFTGELFF
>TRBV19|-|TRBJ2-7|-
TGTGCCAGTAGTGCCCGGACTACCCTCCCGACATACTACGAGCAGTACTTC
CASSARTTLPTYYEQYF
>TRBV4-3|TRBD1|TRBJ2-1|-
TGCGCCAGCAGCCAGACAGGGGACTTATACAATGAGCAGTTCTTC
CASSQTGDLYNEQFF